This T cell receptor (beta chain) was recovered during a study of blood T cell repertoires in COVID-19. Study in general: PBMCs, B-cell-depleted T cells, or T cells were the source of the cDNA or gDNA that made up the material.

Per the germline V gene, CDR1 is SGDLS and CDR2 is YYNGEE. The CDR3 is made up of 15 amino acids. The V and J ends lost 2 bases and 0 bases, in that order; junction bases with no gene match: 3. Clones were read by immunoSEQ multiplex PCR, and TCRdb kept only the in-frame ones, dropping some. The sample consists of over 140,000 clones, almost 80% of them appearing once. Input material: PBMCs or T cells enriched from blood (not recorded which). This TCR derives from a woman aged 45-65 years who had recovered from COVID-19. The chain carries TRBV9 and TRBJ2-3; 7 bases are shared with TRBD2. CDR3 loop: CASSVPAGSTDTQYF. The CDR3 nucleotides are TGTGCCAGCAGCGTCCCAGCGGGGAGCACAGATACGCAGTATTTT. Using reference TRBV9 and TRBJ2-3 for the parts outside the CDR3, the full variable domain is DSGVTQTPKHLITATGQRVTLRCSPRSGDLSVYWYQQSLDQGLQFLIQYYNGEERAKGNILERFSAQQFPDLHSELNLSSLELGDSALYFCASSVPAGSTDTQYFGPGTRLTVL.